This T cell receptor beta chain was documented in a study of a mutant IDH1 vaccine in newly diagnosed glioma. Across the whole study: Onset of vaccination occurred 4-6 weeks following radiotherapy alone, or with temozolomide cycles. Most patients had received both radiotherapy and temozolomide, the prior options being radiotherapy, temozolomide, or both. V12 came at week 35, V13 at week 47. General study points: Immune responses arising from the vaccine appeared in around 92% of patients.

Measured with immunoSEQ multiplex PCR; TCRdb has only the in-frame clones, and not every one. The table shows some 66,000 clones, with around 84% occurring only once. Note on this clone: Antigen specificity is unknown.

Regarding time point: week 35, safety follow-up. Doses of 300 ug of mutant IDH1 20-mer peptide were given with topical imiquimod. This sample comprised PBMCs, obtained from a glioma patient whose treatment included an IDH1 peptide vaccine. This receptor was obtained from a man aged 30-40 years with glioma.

Written as DNA, the CDR3 is TGTGTGGGGGCGCTGACAGCAAACTATGGCTACACCTTC. Protein: CVGALTANYGYTF. The chain recombines TRBV5-8 with TRBJ1-2, with D possibly matching TRBD1 (6 bases). The germline gives CDR1 SGHTS, CDR2 YDEGEE. The CDR3 runs 13 residues.